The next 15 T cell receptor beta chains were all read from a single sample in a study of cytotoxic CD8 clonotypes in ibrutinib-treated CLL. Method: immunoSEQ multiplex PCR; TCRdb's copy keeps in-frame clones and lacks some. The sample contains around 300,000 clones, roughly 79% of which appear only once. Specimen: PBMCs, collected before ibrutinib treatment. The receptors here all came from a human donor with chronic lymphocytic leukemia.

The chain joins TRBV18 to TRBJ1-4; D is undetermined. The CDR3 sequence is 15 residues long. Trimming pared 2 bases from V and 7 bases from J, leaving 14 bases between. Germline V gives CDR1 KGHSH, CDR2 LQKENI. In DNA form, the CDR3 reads TGTGCCAGCTCACCAAGCCAAGCCTGGGGTGAAAAACTGTTTTTT. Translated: CASSPSQAWGEKLFF.

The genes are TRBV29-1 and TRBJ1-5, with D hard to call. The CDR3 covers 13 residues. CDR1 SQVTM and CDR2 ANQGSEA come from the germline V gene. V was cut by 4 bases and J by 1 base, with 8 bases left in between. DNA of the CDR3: TGCAGCGTTGGGGCCAGAAGCAATCAGCCCCAGCATTTT. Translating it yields CSVGARSNQPQHF. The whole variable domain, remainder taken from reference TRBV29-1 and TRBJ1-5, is SAVISQKPSRDICQRGTSLTIQCQVDSQVTMMFWYRQQPGQSLTLIATANQGSEATYESGFVIDKFPISRPNLTFSTLTVSNMSPEDSSIYLCSVGARSNQPQHFGDGTRLSIL.

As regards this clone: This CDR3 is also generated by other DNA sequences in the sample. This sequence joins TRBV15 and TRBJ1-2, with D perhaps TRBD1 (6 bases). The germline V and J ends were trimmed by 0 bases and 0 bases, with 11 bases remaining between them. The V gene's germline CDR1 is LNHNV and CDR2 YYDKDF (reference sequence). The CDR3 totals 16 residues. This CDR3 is CATSRDRGATNYGYTF. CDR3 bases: TGTGCCACCAGCAGAGATCGGGGGGCAACTAACTATGGCTACACCTTC.

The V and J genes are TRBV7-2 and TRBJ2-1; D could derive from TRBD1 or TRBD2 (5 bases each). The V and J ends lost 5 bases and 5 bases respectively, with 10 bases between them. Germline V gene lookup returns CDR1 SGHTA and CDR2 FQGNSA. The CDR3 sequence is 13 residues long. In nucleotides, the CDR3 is TGTGCCAGCAGCCTGGGACGTCACAATGAGCAGTTCTTC. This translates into CASSLGRHNEQFF.

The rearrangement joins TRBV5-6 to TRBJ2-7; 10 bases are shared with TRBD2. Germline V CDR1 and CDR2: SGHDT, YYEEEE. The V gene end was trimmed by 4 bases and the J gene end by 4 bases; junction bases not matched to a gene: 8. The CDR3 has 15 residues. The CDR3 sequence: CASSTPSGSAYEQYF. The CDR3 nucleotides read TGTGCCAGCAGCACCCCTAGCGGGAGCGCATACGAGCAGTACTTC.

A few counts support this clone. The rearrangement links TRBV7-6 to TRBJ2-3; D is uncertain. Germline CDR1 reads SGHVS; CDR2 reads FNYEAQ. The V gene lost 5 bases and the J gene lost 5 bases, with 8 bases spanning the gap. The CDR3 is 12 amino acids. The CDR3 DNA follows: TGTGCCAGCAGCCCGGACGGAGATACGCAGTATTTT. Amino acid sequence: CASSPDGDTQYF.

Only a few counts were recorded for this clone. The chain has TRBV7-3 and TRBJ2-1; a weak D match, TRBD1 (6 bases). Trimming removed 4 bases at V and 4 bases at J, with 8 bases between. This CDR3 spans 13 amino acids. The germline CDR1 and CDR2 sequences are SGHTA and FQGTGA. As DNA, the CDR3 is TGTGCCAGCAGCTCGGACAGATACAATGAGCAGTTCTTC. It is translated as CASSSDRYNEQFF.

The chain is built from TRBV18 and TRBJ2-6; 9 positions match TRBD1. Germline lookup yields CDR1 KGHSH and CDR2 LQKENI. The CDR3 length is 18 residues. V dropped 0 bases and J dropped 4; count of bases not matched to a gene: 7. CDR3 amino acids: CASSPPPGQGAGANVLTF. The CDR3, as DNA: TGTGCCAGCTCACCACCCCCGGGACAGGGAGCAGGGGCCAACGTCCTGACTTTC. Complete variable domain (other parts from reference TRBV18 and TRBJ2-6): NAGVMQNPRHLVRRRGQEARLRCSPMKGHSHVYWYRQLPEEGLKFMVYLQKENIIDESGMPKERFSAEFPKEGPSILRIQQVVRGDSAAYFCASSPPPGQGAGANVLTFGAGSRLTVL.

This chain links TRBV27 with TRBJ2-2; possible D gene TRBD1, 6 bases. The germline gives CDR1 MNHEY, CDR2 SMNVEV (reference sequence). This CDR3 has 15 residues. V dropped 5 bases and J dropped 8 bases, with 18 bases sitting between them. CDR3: CASSRRDTTGGELFF. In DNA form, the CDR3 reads TGTGCCAGCAGTCGCCGGGACACCACTGGGGGGGAGCTGTTTTTT.

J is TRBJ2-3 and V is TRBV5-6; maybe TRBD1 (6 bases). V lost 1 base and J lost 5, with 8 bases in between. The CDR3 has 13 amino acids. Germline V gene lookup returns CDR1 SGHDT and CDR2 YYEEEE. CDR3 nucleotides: TGTGCCAGCAGCTTGTTAGGGGGAGATACGCAGTATTTT. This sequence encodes CASSLLGGDTQYF.

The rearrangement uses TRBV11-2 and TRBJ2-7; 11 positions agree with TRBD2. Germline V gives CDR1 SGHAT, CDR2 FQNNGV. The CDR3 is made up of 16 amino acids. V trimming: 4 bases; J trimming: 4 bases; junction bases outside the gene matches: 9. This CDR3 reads CASSSQTSGSPYEQYF. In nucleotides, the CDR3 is TGTGCCAGCAGCTCCCAAACTAGCGGGAGTCCTTACGAGCAGTACTTC.

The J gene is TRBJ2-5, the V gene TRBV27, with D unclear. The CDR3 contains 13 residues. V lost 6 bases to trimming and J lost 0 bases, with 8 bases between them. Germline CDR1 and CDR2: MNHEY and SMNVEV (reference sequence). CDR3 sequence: CASSRAYQETQYF. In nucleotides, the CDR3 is TGTGCCAGCAGCCGGGCCTACCAAGAGACCCAGTACTTC.

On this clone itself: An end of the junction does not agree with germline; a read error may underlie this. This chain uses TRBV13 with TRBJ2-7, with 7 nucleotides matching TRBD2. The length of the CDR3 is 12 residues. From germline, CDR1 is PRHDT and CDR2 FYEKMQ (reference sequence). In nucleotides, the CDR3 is TGTGCCAGCAGCCGAAGGGACTGCCTAGCGGTCTTC. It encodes CASSRRDCLAVF.

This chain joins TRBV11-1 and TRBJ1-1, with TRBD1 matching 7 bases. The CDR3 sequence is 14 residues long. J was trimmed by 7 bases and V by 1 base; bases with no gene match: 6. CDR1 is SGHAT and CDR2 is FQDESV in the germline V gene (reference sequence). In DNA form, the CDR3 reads TGTGCCAGCAGCTTAGGTGACAGGGTACTTGAAGCTTTCTTT. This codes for CASSLGDRVLEAFF.

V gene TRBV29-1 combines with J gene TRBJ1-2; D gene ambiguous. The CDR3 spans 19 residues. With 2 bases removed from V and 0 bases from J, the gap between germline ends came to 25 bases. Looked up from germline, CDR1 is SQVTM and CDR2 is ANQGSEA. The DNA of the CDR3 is TGCAGCGTTGAATTGATAGGTTGGAACAGCCAAACCGCTAACTATGGCTACACCTTC. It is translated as CSVELIGWNSQTANYGYTF.